This TCR beta chain was recorded in a study of shared clonotypes between healthy human individuals. Study results and limitations: Some clonotypes were shared by all four sorted-subset donors, while others were not shared. The non-shared ones had lower generation probabilities than the shared ones.

Naive CD8 cells lacked CD45RO, underwent positive selection for CCR7 and left out terminally differentiated effector memory CD45RA+ cells. Assay used: immunoSEQ multiplex PCR; TCRdb lists only in-frame clones, some missing. The data contain 2 million to 2.5 million clones, approximately 94% of them singletons. This CDR3 is built from 15 residues. V shed 0 bases, J shed 1 base, and the junction held 3 bases outside the gene matches. In germline, CDR1 is SGHRS, CDR2 YFSETQ. As to this clone: Its antigen is still unknown. This specimen includes other DNA sequences encoding the same CDR3.

The rearrangement joins TRBV5-1 to TRBJ2-7; TRBD1 agrees at 8 bases. The sequencing input was naive CD8+ T cells from PBMCs. The receptor's source is a man between 18 and 35 years old in good health. Some clones in this sample may be carry-over from other donors' samples. Here the CDR3 reads CASSLGTGRSYEQYF. The CDR3 DNA reads as TGCGCCAGCAGCTTGGGGACAGGGAGGTCCTACGAGCAGTACTTC. Variable domain in full (rest from reference TRBV5-1 and TRBJ2-7): KAGVTQTPRYLIKTRGQQVTLSCSPISGHRSVSWYQQTPGQGLQFLFEYFSETQRNKGNFPGRFSGRQFSNSRSEMNVSTLELGDSALYLCASSLGTGRSYEQYFGPGTRLTVT.